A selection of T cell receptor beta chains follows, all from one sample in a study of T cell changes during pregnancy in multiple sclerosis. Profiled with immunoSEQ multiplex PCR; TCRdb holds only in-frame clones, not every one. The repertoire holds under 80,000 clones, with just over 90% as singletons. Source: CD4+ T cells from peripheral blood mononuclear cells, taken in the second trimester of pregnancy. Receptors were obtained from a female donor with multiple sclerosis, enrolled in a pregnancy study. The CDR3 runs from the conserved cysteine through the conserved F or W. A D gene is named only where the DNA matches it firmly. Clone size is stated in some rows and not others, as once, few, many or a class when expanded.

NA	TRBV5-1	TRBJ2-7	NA	CASSLGPVAPYEQYF	TGCGCCAGCAGCTTGGGCCCAGTAGCCCCCTACGAGCAGTACTTC
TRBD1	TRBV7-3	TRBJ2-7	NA	CASSSTGGAYEQYF	TGTGCCAGCAGCTCTACAGGGGGCGCGTACGAGCAGTACTTC
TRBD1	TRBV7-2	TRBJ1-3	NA	CASSLAGQGTGNTIYF	TGTGCCAGCAGCTTAGCCGGACAGGGGACGGGAAACACCATATATTTT
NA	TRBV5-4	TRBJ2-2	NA	CASGPRQPNTGELFF	TGTGCCAGCGGACCCCGACAGCCGAACACCGGGGAGCTGTTTTTT
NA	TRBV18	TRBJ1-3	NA	CASSPVGDGMSGNTIYF	TGTGCCAGCTCACCAGTCGGGGATGGGATGTCTGGAAACACCATATATTTT
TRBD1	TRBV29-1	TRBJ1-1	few	CSGRQGNTEAFF	TGCAGCGGAAGACAGGGGAACACTGAAGCTTTCTTT
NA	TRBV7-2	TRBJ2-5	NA	CASSSASAANQETQYF	TGTGCCAGCAGCTCCGCTAGCGCAGCTAATCAAGAGACCCAGTACTTC
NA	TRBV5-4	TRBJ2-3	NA	CASSPEAGTDTQYF	TGTGCCAGCAGCCCCGAAGCGGGCACAGATACGCAGTATTTT
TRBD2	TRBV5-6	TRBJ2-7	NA	CASSMLAGSYEQYF	TGTGCCAGCAGCATGTTAGCGGGTTCCTACGAGCAGTACTTC
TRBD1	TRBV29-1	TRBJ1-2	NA	CSVPTGTGDYGYTF	TGCAGCGTACCAACCGGGACAGGGGACTATGGCTACACCTTC
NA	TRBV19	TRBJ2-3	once	CASSMGRTDTQYF	TGTGCCAGTAGTATGGGCCGCACAGATACGCAGTATTTT
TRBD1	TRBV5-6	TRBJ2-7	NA	CASSFDRGPSYEQYF	TGTGCCAGCAGCTTCGACAGGGGACCTTCCTACGAGCAGTACTTC
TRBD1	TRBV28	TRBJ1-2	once	CASSIPGTGGLGYTF	TGTGCCAGCAGTATACCCGGGACAGGGGGGCTGGGCTACACCTTC
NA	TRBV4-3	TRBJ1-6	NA	CASRIWAPNSPLHF	TGCGCCAGCAGGATTTGGGCCCCGAATTCACCCCTCCACTTT
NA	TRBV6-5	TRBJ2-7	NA	CASSFSSGGYEQYF	TGTGCCAGCAGTTTCAGTTCCGGGGGCTACGAGCAGTACTTC
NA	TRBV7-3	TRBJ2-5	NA	CASSLTPTVQETQYF	TGTGCCAGCAGCTTAACGCCTACAGTCCAAGAGACCCAGTACTTC
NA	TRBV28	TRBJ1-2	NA	CASSLPQRRVSYGYTF	TGTGCCAGCAGTTTACCCCAAAGGAGGGTATCCTATGGCTACACCTTC
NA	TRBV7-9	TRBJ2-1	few	CASSFKTRGSEQFF	TGTGCCAGCAGCTTCAAAACCAGGGGAAGTGAGCAGTTCTTC
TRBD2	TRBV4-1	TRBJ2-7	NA	CASSQVDSGEYGQYF	TGCGCCAGCAGCCAAGTGGATAGCGGGGAATACGGGCAGTACTTC
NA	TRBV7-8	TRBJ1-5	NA	CASSLRENSNQPQHF	TGTGCCAGCAGCTTACGGGAAAATAGCAATCAGCCCCAGCATTTT
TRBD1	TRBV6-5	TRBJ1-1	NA	CASSYSQGAPEAFF	TGTGCCAGCAGTTACTCACAGGGGGCCCCTGAAGCTTTCTTT
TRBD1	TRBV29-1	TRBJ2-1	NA	CSVEGATGGWDEQFF	TGCAGCGTTGAAGGAGCGACAGGGGGCTGGGATGAGCAGTTCTTC
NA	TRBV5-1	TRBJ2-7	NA	CACGTGSSYEQYF	TGCGCCTGCGGAACCGGCAGCTCCTACGAGCAGTACTTC
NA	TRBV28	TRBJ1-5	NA	CASRGGFENQPQHF	TGTGCCAGCAGAGGGGGTTTCGAAAATCAGCCCCAGCATTTT
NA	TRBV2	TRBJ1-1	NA	CASTQIPGVRTEAFF	TGTGCCAGCACTCAAATTCCAGGGGTTCGAACTGAAGCTTTCTTT
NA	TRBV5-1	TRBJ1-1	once	CATNPGTPNTEAFF	TGCGCCACCAACCCCGGGACACCAAACACTGAAGCTTTCTTT
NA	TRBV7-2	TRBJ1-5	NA	CASSLGSGNQPQHF	TGTGCCAGCAGCTTAGGGTCAGGCAATCAGCCCCAGCATTTT
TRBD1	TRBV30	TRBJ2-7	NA	CAWERNRGRDEQYF	TGTGCCTGGGAGAGAAACAGGGGTAGGGACGAGCAGTACTTC
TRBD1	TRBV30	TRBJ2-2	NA	CAWRQGATGELFF	TGTGCCTGGAGGCAGGGGGCAACCGGGGAGCTGTTTTTT
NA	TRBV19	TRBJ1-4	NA	CASSIAQTGLNEKLFF	TGTGCCAGTAGTATAGCCCAGACAGGCTTGAATGAAAAACTGTTTTTT
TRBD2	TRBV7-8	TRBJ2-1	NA	CASSSRGLGYNEQFF	TGTGCCAGCAGCTCCCGAGGACTAGGCTACAATGAGCAGTTCTTC
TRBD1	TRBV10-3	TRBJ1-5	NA	CAISDPGTGVERQPQHF	TGTGCCATCAGTGACCCAGGGACAGGGGTTGAACGACAGCCCCAGCATTTT
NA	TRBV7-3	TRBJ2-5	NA	CASSPTAGQEETQYF	TGTGCCAGCAGCCCCACAGCGGGACAGGAAGAGACCCAGTACTTC
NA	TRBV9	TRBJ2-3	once	CASSPSQGGERRTDTQYF	TGTGCCAGCAGCCCCTCTCAAGGGGGGGAGCGACGCACAGATACGCAGTATTTT
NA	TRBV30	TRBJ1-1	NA	CAWSDGTVTEAFF	TGTGCCTGGAGTGATGGGACTGTTACTGAAGCTTTCTTT
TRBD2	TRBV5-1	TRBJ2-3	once	CASSPGTSVRTDTQYF	TGCGCCAGCAGCCCCGGGACTAGCGTCCGCACAGATACGCAGTATTTT
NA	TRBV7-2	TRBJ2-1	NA	CASSPRTLPGSYNEQFF	TGTGCCAGCAGCCCCCGAACCCTGCCAGGTTCCTACAATGAGCAGTTCTTC
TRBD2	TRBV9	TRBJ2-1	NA	CASSVGRERDYNEQFF	TGTGCCAGCAGCGTAGGGCGGGAGAGGGACTACAATGAGCAGTTCTTC
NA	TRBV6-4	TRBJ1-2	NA	CASSDSRGVHGYTF	TGTGCCAGCAGTGACTCAAGGGGCGTTCATGGCTACACCTTC
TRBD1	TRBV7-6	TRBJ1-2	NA	CASSFGTGGNYGYTF	TGTGCCAGCAGCTTTGGGACAGGGGGTAACTATGGCTACACCTTC
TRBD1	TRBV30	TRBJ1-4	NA	CAWSTGQGRSNEKLFF	TGTGCCTGGAGTACGGGACAGGGACGCTCTAATGAAAAACTGTTTTTT
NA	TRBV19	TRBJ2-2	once	CATAKVDTGELFF	TGTGCCACCGCTAAAGTTGACACCGGGGAGCTGTTTTTT
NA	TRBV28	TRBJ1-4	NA	CASSPLGAGNEKLFF	TGTGCCAGCAGCCCCCTGGGGGCAGGTAATGAAAAACTGTTTTTT
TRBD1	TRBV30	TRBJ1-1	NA	CAWTYRQGRWTEAFF	TGTGCCTGGACTTACCGACAGGGGCGGTGGACTGAAGCTTTCTTT
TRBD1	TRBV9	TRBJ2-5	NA	CASSPQTTGIETQYF	TGTGCCAGCAGCCCTCAGACGACAGGGATCGAGACCCAGTACTTC
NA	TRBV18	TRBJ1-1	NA	CASSGISGTEAFF	TGTGCCAGTTCAGGGATTAGCGGCACTGAAGCTTTCTTT
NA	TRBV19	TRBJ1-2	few	CASRRHDNYGYTF	TGTGCCAGTAGGAGACACGACAACTATGGCTACACCTTC
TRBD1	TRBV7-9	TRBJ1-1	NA	CASSLGQAEGAEAFF	TGTGCCAGCAGCTTGGGACAGGCTGAAGGCGCTGAAGCTTTCTTT
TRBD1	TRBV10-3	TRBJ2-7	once	CAIRDPEGTGTDEQYF	TGTGCCATCAGGGACCCGGAGGGGACAGGGACCGACGAGCAGTACTTC
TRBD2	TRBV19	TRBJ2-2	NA	CASSISGTSGGDTGELFF	TGTGCCAGTAGTATCTCCGGGACTAGCGGGGGGGACACCGGGGAGCTGTTTTTT
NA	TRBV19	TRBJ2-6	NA	CASSPQGANVLTF	TGTGCCAGTAGTCCACAGGGGGCCAACGTCCTGACTTTC
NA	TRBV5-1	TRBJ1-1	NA	CASSPPGGMNTEAFF	TGCGCCAGCAGCCCGCCGGGGGGCATGAACACTGAAGCTTTCTTT
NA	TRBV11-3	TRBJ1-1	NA	CASSFKRGGNTEAFF	TGTGCCAGCAGCTTCAAGCGGGGTGGTAACACTGAAGCTTTCTTT
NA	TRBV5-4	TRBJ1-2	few	CASSFDRPNYGYTF	TGTGCCAGCAGCTTTGACAGGCCTAACTATGGCTACACCTTC
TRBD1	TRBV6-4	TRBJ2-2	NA	CASSEDRDTGELFF	TGTGCCAGCAGTGAGGACAGGGACACCGGGGAGCTGTTTTTT
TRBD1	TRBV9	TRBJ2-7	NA	CASSATGTGKLEQYF	TGTGCCAGCAGCGCAACCGGGACAGGGAAACTCGAGCAGTACTTC
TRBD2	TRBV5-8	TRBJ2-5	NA	CASTKGLAGAETQYF	TGTGCCAGTACCAAGGGACTAGCGGGAGCAGAGACCCAGTACTTC
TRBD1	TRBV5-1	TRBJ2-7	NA	CASSYGRNGQGARGEQYF	TGCGCCAGCAGCTACGGACGAAACGGACAGGGGGCTCGTGGCGAGCAGTACTTC
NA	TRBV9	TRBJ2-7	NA	CASSVEQGNEQYF	TGTGCCAGCAGCGTAGAACAGGGAAACGAGCAGTACTTC